A single sample is the source of the 26 T cell receptor beta chains below, sequenced in a study of spatial heterogeneity in lung cancer. TCRdb reprocessed the 5' RACE reads with MiXCR, giving one entry per CDR3 protein. The data hold around 45,000 distinct CDR3 sequences, with 10% to 15% observed a single time. As to time point: sample taken at primary tumor resection. Whole RNA from tumor, nontumor lung or frozen PBMC was sequenced unsorted. This specimen was PBMCs, taken at surgery. The receptors derive from a female donor with early-stage non-small cell lung cancer.

V usage is TRBV2 and J usage is TRBJ1-5, with unresolved D. There are 15 residues in the CDR3. Germline V gives CDR1 SNHLY, CDR2 FYNNEI. V was shortened by 5 bases and J by 3 bases, with 14 bases between the two germline ends. As DNA, the CDR3 is TGTGCCAGCAGTCCCCAGGACGGCCTCAATCAGCCCCAGCATTTT. Residues: CASSPQDGLNQPQHF. Combining the CDR3 with reference TRBV2 and TRBJ1-5 gives the whole variable domain EPEVTQTPSHQVTQMGQEVILRCVPISNHLYFYWYRQILGQKVEFLVSFYNNEISEKSEIFDDQFSVERPDGSNFTLKIRSTKLEDSAMYFCASSPQDGLNQPQHFGDGTRLSIL.

V usage is TRBV15 and J usage is TRBJ2-2; D is undetermined. Trimming cost V 0 bases and J 8 bases, with 16 bases left between them. Germline V gives CDR1 LNHNV, CDR2 YYDKDF (reference sequence). This CDR3 has 16 amino acids. The DNA for the CDR3 is TGTGCCACCAGCAGAGATAAGAGAAGGTCTGCAGGGGAGCTGTTTTTT. Its protein is CATSRDKRRSAGELFF.

This clonotype was detected only a few times. The chain recombines TRBV7-9 with TRBJ2-7, with 10 bases aligning to TRBD1. This CDR3 is 14 amino acids long. Trimming cost V 10 bases and J 2 bases; bases outside gene matches: 8. Germline values: CDR1 SEHNR, CDR2 FQNEAQ (reference sequence). CDR3: CATQRDRGTYEQYF. DNA for the CDR3: TGTGCCACCCAACGGGACAGGGGTACCTACGAGCAGTACTTC.

The chain joins TRBV7-2 to TRBJ2-5; D gene ambiguous. V was trimmed by 5 bases and J by 2 bases, leaving 9 bases between them. Germline lookup yields CDR1 SGHTA and CDR2 FQGNSA. This CDR3 is 13 amino acids long. This CDR3 reads CASSPWGQETQYF. Here the CDR3 DNA reads TGTGCCAGCAGCCCTTGGGGACAAGAGACCCAGTACTTC.

This clonotype has at least ten counts. CDR3 nucleotide sequence: TGCAGTGCTAGACCAGGGGCTGAGACCCAGTACTTC. It encodes CSARPGAETQYF. This chain uses TRBV20-1 with TRBJ2-5; TRBD1 is a possible D gene (6 bases). The CDR3 consists of 12 residues. CDR1 and CDR2 (germline): DFQATT, SNEGSKA (reference sequence). V lost 2 bases, J lost 5 bases, and 9 bases lay in between.

The V call is TRBV5-6, the J call TRBJ2-1; tentatively, D is TRBD1 (6 bases). This CDR3 region has 17 residues. Trimming took off 0 bases at V and 1 base at J, with 14 bases between the two ends. Per the germline V gene, CDR1 is SGHDT and CDR2 is YYEEEE. CDR3 amino acids: CASSLASGHLSYNEQFF. The CDR3 nucleotides are TGTGCCAGCAGCTTGGCTTCGGGACACTTATCCTACAATGAGCAGTTCTTC.

This clonotype occurred a few times. This chain links TRBV20-1 with TRBJ2-1; perhaps TRBD2 as D (5 bases). V was clipped by 5 bases and J by 1 base, with 12 bases between them. Germline V CDR1 and CDR2: DFQATT, SNEGSKA (reference sequence). The length of the CDR3 is 14 residues. The CDR3 nucleotides are TGCAGTGCTGTGGACTGGCGGTCCTACAATGAGCAGTTCTTC. Protein product: CSAVDWRSYNEQFF.

This clonotype has at least ten counts. The chain has TRBV6-2 or TRBV6-3 and TRBJ2-1, with TRBD2 matching over 10 bases. J gave up 5 bases and V 7 bases, and 8 bases lay outside the gene matches. The CDR3 runs to 15 residues. Germline CDR1 reads MNHEY; CDR2 reads SVGEGT. The CDR3 spells CASTRELAGDNEQFF. As DNA, the CDR3 is TGTGCCAGCACACGCGAGCTAGCGGGGGACAATGAGCAGTTCTTC.

This clonotype was counted ten times or more. The V call is TRBV3-1, the J call TRBJ2-3, with 11 bases matching TRBD2. The ends lost 8 bases at V and 6 bases at J; junction bases unmatched: 13. CDR3 length equals 16 residues. The germline CDR1 and CDR2 sequences are LGHDT and YNNKEL (reference sequence). CDR3 amino acids: CASEPALAGGRDTQYF. The CDR3, as DNA: TGTGCCAGCGAGCCGGCGCTAGCGGGGGGAAGGGATACGCAGTATTTT.

This clonotype was seen many times. CDR3: CAIGGTVNTEAFF. DNA of the CDR3: TGTGCCATCGGGGGGACGGTGAACACTGAAGCTTTCTTT. The V call is TRBV10-3, the J call TRBJ1-1; perhaps TRBD1 as D (5 bases). V was clipped by 8 bases and J by 0 bases, with 10 bases between them. Germline V CDR1 and CDR2: ENHRY, SYGVKD. CDR3 length: 13 residues.

A single count supports this clonotype. V and J are TRBV12-3 or TRBV12-4 and TRBJ2-3; D might be TRBD2 (6 bases). CDR3 size: 14 residues. V was pared by 5 bases and J by 6 bases, with 15 bases between. The CDR3 region is CASSQAGSADTQYF. Written as DNA, the CDR3 is TGTGCCAGCAGTCAGGCGGGAAGCGCCGATACGCAGTATTTT.

This clonotype has ten or more counts. The rearrangement joins TRBV4-3 to TRBJ2-7, with 7 positions matching TRBD1. Germline CDR1 and CDR2: LGHNA and YSLEER. J lost 0 bases, V lost 1 base, and 3 bases had no gene match. There are 15 residues in the CDR3. The CDR3 DNA is TGCGCCAGCAGCCAAGCTCGGGACAGCTCCTACGAGCAGTACTTC. Translating it yields CASSQARDSSYEQYF.

The J gene is TRBJ1-5, the V gene TRBV7-2, with D maybe TRBD1 (5 bases). Germline CDR1 reads SGHTA; CDR2 reads FQGNSA. The CDR3 spans 14 residues. The V end lost 6 bases, the J end lost 2 bases, and 11 bases lay between the germline ends. The CDR3 sequence is CASRPEGGNQPQHF. CDR3 nucleotides: TGTGCCAGCAGGCCAGAAGGGGGCAATCAGCCCCAGCATTTT.

In its sample, this clonotype was seen a few times. The chain has TRBV4-2 and TRBJ2-6; D is unresolved. The CDR3 length is 17 residues. Trimming shortened V by 5 bases and J by 2 bases, and 16 bases separated the two germline ends. CDR1 LGHNA and CDR2 YNFKEQ come from the germline V gene. The CDR3 DNA is TGTGCCAGCAGCTCCGATTGGGCCAAGGCTGGGGCCAACGTCCTGACTTTC. Protein product: CASSSDWAKAGANVLTF.

V gene TRBV4-2 combines with J gene TRBJ2-3; D may be TRBD1 or TRBD2 (5 bases each). The CDR3 consists of 15 residues. V was clipped by 3 bases and J by 7 bases, with 17 bases between them. Looked up from germline, CDR1 is LGHNA and CDR2 is YNFKEQ. The CDR3 DNA follows: TGTGCCAGCAGCCAGAGAGGGTCCGAGGGGTATACGCAGTATTTT. This sequence encodes CASSQRGSEGYTQYF.

The rearrangement uses TRBV29-1 and TRBJ1-1, with D maybe TRBD1 (5 bases). V gave up 7 bases and J gave up 0 bases, with 9 bases separating them. The CDR3 spans 12 residues. The germline V gene has CDR1 SQVTM and CDR2 ANQGSEA. The CDR3, as DNA: TGCAGCGCGGGACTGATGAACACTGAAGCTTTCTTT. This gives the protein CSAGLMNTEAFF.

In its sample, this clonotype was seen a few times. V is TRBV19 and J is TRBJ2-1; TRBD2 aligns across 12 bases. Trimming cost V 5 bases and J 6 bases; bases outside gene matches: 5. Germline CDR1 reads LNHDA; CDR2 reads SQIVND (reference sequence). The CDR3 is 15 residues long. CDR3 loop: CASSLLAGGSNEQFF. The CDR3 DNA sequence: TGTGCCAGTAGTCTACTAGCGGGGGGCAGCAATGAGCAGTTCTTC.

This chain links TRBV2 with TRBJ1-1, with D unresolved. Germline-derived CDR1 and CDR2 are SNHLY and FYNNEI. There are 11 residues in the CDR3. V was clipped by 3 bases and J by 6 bases, with 5 bases between them. The CDR3 spells CASSEFAEAFF. The CDR3 nucleotides read TGTGCCAGCAGTGAGTTTGCTGAAGCTTTCTTT.

This clonotype was observed a few times. The rearrangement links TRBV19 to TRBJ1-1; D unclear. Trimming cost V 6 bases and J 0 bases, with 5 bases left between them. The CDR3 has 12 amino acids. The germline gives CDR1 LNHDA, CDR2 SQIVND (reference sequence). This CDR3 is CASSSMNTEAFF. CDR3 DNA: TGTGCCAGTAGCTCGATGAACACTGAAGCTTTCTTT. The variable domain in full, completed from reference TRBV19 and TRBJ1-1, reads DGGITQSPKYLFRKEGQNVTLSCEQNLNHDAMYWYRQDPGQGLRLIYYSQIVNDFQKGDIAEGYSVSREKKESFPLTVTSAQKNPTAFYLCASSSMNTEAFFGQGTRLTVV.

This clonotype came up a few times. The rearrangement uses TRBV2 and TRBJ2-5, with TRBD2 identical over 8 bases. The CDR3 consists of 13 residues. J was trimmed by 7 bases and V by 6 bases; bases with no gene match: 7. Germline CDR1 is SNHLY and CDR2 is FYNNEI. The CDR3 coding sequence is TGTGCCAGCAGGGGACTAGGCGCGGGGACCCAGTACTTC. Translation gives CASRGLGAGTQYF. Using reference TRBV2 and TRBJ2-5 for the parts outside the CDR3, the full variable domain is EPEVTQTPSHQVTQMGQEVILRCVPISNHLYFYWYRQILGQKVEFLVSFYNNEISEKSEIFDDQFSVERPDGSNFTLKIRSTKLEDSAMYFCASRGLGAGTQYFGPGTRLLVL.

The table lists this clonotype with a few counts. The CDR3 nucleotides read TGTGCCAGCAGTCCCGACAGGGGGCGGGAAAAACTGTTTTTT. It specifies CASSPDRGREKLFF. The genes are TRBV12-3 or TRBV12-4 and TRBJ1-4, with TRBD1 matching over 10 bases. Trimming took 5 bases from V and 8 from J; bases not matched to a gene: 5. CDR3 length equals 14 residues.

V usage is TRBV24-1 and J usage is TRBJ2-4; D possibly corresponds to TRBD2 (5 bases). The CDR3 is made up of 17 amino acids. V lost 9 bases and J lost 5, with 25 bases in between. Germline CDR1 KGHDR, CDR2 SFDVKD. The DNA of the CDR3 is TGTGCCACCCGGAAAGCCGAGGGCCGAACAACCGAAAACATTCAGTACTTC. Its protein product is CATRKAEGRTTENIQYF.

This clonotype was picked up a small number of times. The chain recombines TRBV5-4 with TRBJ2-1, with D uncertain. The CDR3 is 12 residues long. Trimming pared 0 bases from V and 7 bases from J, leaving 5 bases between. Germline V CDR1 and CDR2: SGHNT, YYREEE (reference sequence). Here the CDR3 DNA reads TGTGCCAGCAGCTTGGTTTCAAATGAGCAGTTCTTC. Translating gives CASSLVSNEQFF.

The CDR3 coding sequence is TGTGCCACCAGCAGAGATCGGGGGGGGCCGGGCGGGGAGCTGTTTTTT. Its protein is CATSRDRGGPGGELFF. V is TRBV15 and J is TRBJ2-2; the match to TRBD2 covers 8 bases. Germline CDR1 is LNHNV and CDR2 is YYDKDF (reference sequence). Trimming cost V 0 bases and J 7 bases; bases outside gene matches: 7. CDR3 length equals 16 residues.

This clonotype was observed many times. This chain joins TRBV7-9 and TRBJ1-4, with unresolved D. V lost 2 bases and J lost 0, with 7 bases in between. Per the germline V gene, CDR1 is SEHNR and CDR2 is FQNEAQ (reference sequence). There are 15 residues in the CDR3. CDR3: CASSLPSATNEKLFF. CDR3 coding DNA: TGTGCCAGCAGCTTACCCTCTGCAACTAATGAAAAACTGTTTTTT.

The chain carries TRBV6-5 and TRBJ2-2; 10 nucleotides align to TRBD1. Trimming removed 2 bases from V and 7 bases from J; junction bases left unmatched: 1. The V gene's germline CDR1 is MNHEY and CDR2 SVGAGI. This CDR3 contains 14 residues. CDR3 amino acids: CASSYRTGGGELFF. In DNA, the CDR3 is TGTGCCAGCAGTTACCGGACAGGGGGCGGGGAGCTGTTTTTT.